This T cell receptor (beta chain) was found in a study of blood T cell repertoires in COVID-19. Study at large: Samples taken during acute and convalescent COVID-19 were collected in the United States, Italy and Spain.

Original handling: Reference gene primer amplification yielded estimated nucleated cell counts. The method was immunoSEQ multiplex PCR; TCRdb's version includes in-frame clones alone and lacks a portion of them. That table is the source of V, J and clone size, and D and trimming were worked out from the DNA. The sample includes fewer than 350,000 clones, around 90% seen only once; the top ten take 9.5% to 10%. CDR1 is SGHRS and CDR2 is YFSETQ in the germline V gene. V lost 3 bases, J lost 4 bases, and 11 bases lay in between. The CDR3 is 14 residues long. This TCR derives from a man in his thirties or forties with COVID-19, enrolled during active disease. What was sequenced was peripheral blood. This sequence joins TRBV5-1 and TRBJ2-1; TRBD2 is a possible D gene (5 bases). The CDR3 DNA follows: TGCGCCAGCAGCTCGGCGGGCTCGTACAATGAGCAGTTCTTC. It is translated as CASSSAGSYNEQFF. The variable domain in full, with the rest retrieved from reference TRBV5-1 and TRBJ2-1, is KAGVTQTPRYLIKTRGQQVTLSCSPISGHRSVSWYQQTPGQGLQFLFEYFSETQRNKGNFPGRFSGRQFSNSRSEMNVSTLELGDSALYLCASSSAGSYNEQFFGPGTRLTVL.